This paragraph reports one T cell receptor (beta chain). Its target is unknown. This specimen belongs to a study of monozygotic twins with inflammatory bowel disease. Study outcomes and limitations: Among IBD patients, fewer clonotypes were shared with others than among healthy twins, especially with disease activity.

Looked up from germline, CDR1 is DFQATT and CDR2 is SNEGSKA (reference sequence). This CDR3 has 15 amino acids. The template-switching step introduced UMIs that carried a 6-nucleotide sample barcode. With the 5' RACE reads reprocessed, TCRdb shows one record per CDR3 protein and no DNA. The sample table sets out 85,000 to 110,000 distinct CDR3 sequences. No sorting of T cells preceded isolation of total RNA from whole blood. The specimen was blood. The rearrangement joins TRBV20-1 to TRBJ2-3; TCRdb picks TRBD2, but there is no DNA to check that call. The source is a human donor with ulcerative colitis or Crohn's disease, or a healthy co-twin of an affected twin (not recorded which). CDR3 in amino acids: CSASRLAGFTDTQYF.